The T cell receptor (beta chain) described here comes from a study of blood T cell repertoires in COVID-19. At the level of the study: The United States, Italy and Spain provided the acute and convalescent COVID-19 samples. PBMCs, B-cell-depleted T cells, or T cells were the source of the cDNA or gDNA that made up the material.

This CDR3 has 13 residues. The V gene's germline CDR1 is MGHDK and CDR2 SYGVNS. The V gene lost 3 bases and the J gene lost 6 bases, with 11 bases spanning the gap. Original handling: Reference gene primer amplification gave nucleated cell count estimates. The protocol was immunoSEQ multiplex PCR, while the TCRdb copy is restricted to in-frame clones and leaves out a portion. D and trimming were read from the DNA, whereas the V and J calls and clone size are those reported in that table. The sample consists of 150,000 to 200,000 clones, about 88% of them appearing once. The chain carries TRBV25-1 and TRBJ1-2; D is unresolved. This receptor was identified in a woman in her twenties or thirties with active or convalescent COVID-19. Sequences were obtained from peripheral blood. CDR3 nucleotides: TGTGCCAGCAGTGAGGTGGAGGGAGATGGCTACACCTTC. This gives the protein CASSEVEGDGYTF.